This note documents a single T cell receptor beta chain sequence. This clonotype appeared a few times. Its antigen is unknown. There are no base qualities to consult, and no much larger clone falls within one base. The sequencer listed for this sample is Illumina NovaSeq 6000. TCR cDNA was synthesized by 5'RACE template switching, which introduced a universal primer site and unique molecular identifiers. cDNA synthesis was primed from both the TCR alpha and TCR beta constant segments. Library amplification used two PCR steps, and the second PCR step added sample barcodes and sequencing adapters. Libraries were sequenced on Illumina HiSeq 2500 (2x100 bp) or NovaSeq (2x150 bp). In the source study's methods: MIGEC was used to demultiplex reads and collapse the reads into UMI consensus sequences, and MiXCR was used for V(D)J alignment. Vaccine-responding clonotypes were defined with edgeR using replicate PBMC samples, requiring FDR below 0.01 and a log2 fold change above 5 up to day 15. Each bulk clonotype received a CD4 or CD8 identity based on whether the sequenced CD4 or CD8 repertoire contained that clonotype at higher abundance. TCRdb ran its own pipeline on the public reads, namely fastp trimming at Q25 and MiXCR clone calling, and kept in-frame beta chains. Each CDR3 protein appears once, grouped with its most common genes and DNA. It is TCRdb's table, rather than the study itself, that gives the V and J calls and clone size. The sample table lists about 330,000 distinct CDR3 sequences, about 4% of them with a count of one. The ten largest clones represent under 30% of the sample.

This sample's treatment or condition label indicates: live attenuated yellow fever vaccine strain. At each blood-draw timepoint, two biological replicates of bulk PBMCs were collected. PBMCs were isolated from peripheral blood using a standard Ficoll-Paque protocol. RNA was extracted with TriZol from bulk PBMCs, CD4 and CD8 fractions, and dextramer-positive and dextramer-negative fractions. The sample is drawn from a study of T cells after yellow fever vaccination (dated by TCRdb to the late 2010s). General notes on the study: The SMART-Seq v4 Ultra Low Input RNA kit was used to prepare libraries from fractions with low cell numbers. To track T-cell clones before and after primary and booster YFV17D yellow fever vaccination, bulk TCR alpha and beta repertoires were sequenced longitudinally. The cohort comprised two healthy male donors, one aged 18 to 30 and one aged 30 to 40 years. Blood samples were taken at several timepoints before and after primary and secondary immunization, and bulk PBMC replicates and cell subsets were isolated.

The research as a whole found: Computational filtering was needed because FACS-sorted repertoires could contain abundant contaminating clonotypes from the bulk population. After the booster, most clones that had expanded after primary vaccination were detected again (about 95% of CD4 and more than 85% of CD8), suggesting broad maintenance of memory. A small share of clonotypes occurred in both CD4 and CD8 compartments, likely arising from convergent recombination. Compared with the primary T-cell response, the secondary T-cell response was faster but weaker, reaching its peak on day 5 rather than on day 15. Because the study included only two donors, the extent to which the findings can be generalized is limited.

The TCR sequence derives from a man between 18 and 29 years old who received the YFV17D yellow fever vaccine. The starting material was PBMCs, obtained 5 days after the yellow fever booster vaccination.

The sequence in DNA is TGCAGTGCTAGAGCTTCTGACGTCGAGCAGTTCTTC. This is translated as CSARASDVEQFF. The V and J genes are TRBV20-1 and TRBJ2-1; no confident D gene assignment can be made. Measured from the cysteine to the phenylalanine, the CDR3 is 12 residues long. The read is trimmed to its CDR3 DNA, 36 bases read in frame from base 1. Trimming at the junction amounts to 1 base on V and 10 bases on J, and the germline ends lie 11 bases apart. CDR1 DFQATT and CDR2 SNEGSKA are derived from the germline V gene (reference sequence).